This TCR beta chain appears in the sequencing data of a study of response to subunit inactivated influenza vaccine. This CDR3 region has 15 residues. Trimming cost V 4 bases and J 5 bases; bases outside gene matches: 5. Germline V CDR1 and CDR2: DFQATT, SNEGSKA (reference sequence). With regard to this clonotype: The antigen is unknown.

Study results and caveats: Authors suggested each seasonal flu vaccination may recruit only limited numbers of new T cells.

TCRdb reanalysed the RT-PCR reads using MiXCR and keeps one entry per CDR3 protein. Of around 540,000 distinct CDR3 sequences detected, 12% appear once; the ten largest clones hold around 9.6%. The source of this sequence is a man aged 50-59 years who received an inactivated influenza vaccine. The genes are TRBV20-1 and TRBJ2-2, with 12 bases matching TRBD1. This specimen was PBMCs from blood, taken on the day of vaccination. CDR3 sequence reads: CSATGQGAWTGELFF. The DNA for the CDR3 is TGCAGTGCTACGGGACAGGGGGCCTGGACCGGGGAGCTGTTTTTT.